The T cell receptor (beta chain) under discussion was sequenced for a study of blood T cell repertoires in COVID-19. Study information: Acute-phase and convalescent COVID-19 samples originated in the United States, Italy and Spain. Nucleic acid was either cDNA or gDNA, and it came from T cells, B-cell-depleted T cells, or PBMCs.

Germline V lookup: CDR1 SGHRS, CDR2 YFSETQ. The CDR3 extends over 14 amino acids. Trimming pared 2 bases from V and 8 bases from J, leaving 13 bases between. Original data processing: By means of reference gene primer amplification, nucleated cell counts were estimated. The method was immunoSEQ multiplex PCR; TCRdb's version includes in-frame clones alone and lacks a portion of them. V, J and clone size derive from that table, while D and trimming were established from the DNA sequence. Here the sample spans a few hundred thousand clones, under 90% being singletons. The Seattle patients, enrolled during active infection, were followed longitudinally.

V usage is TRBV5-1 and J usage is TRBJ2-2; D might be TRBD1 (6 bases). Sample: peripheral blood. This TCR came from a young woman with COVID-19, enrolled during active disease. In DNA form, the CDR3 reads TGCGCCAGCAGCTTTAACAGGGCTATAGGGGAGCTGTTTTTT. This translates into CASSFNRAIGELFF.